This T cell receptor (beta chain) was recovered during a study of T cell responses to AZD1222 COVID-19 vaccine. Background on the study: Some second doses came at about 4 weeks and others at about 12 weeks; these were pooled. General study results and limits: In the spike-specific TCR repertoire, nearly half reportedly target unmutated variant regions. Spike regions recognized by vaccine-associated CD4 TCRs spanned the protein, led by 160-218 and 743-854.

Measured with immunoSEQ multiplex PCR; TCRdb has only the in-frame clones, and not every one. This sample carries 110,000 to 150,000 clones, 75% to 90% of them seen once, and the ten largest clones take less than 9.5%. As concerns this clone: Its antigen is not identified.

The material was peripheral blood, obtained on day 0 of AZD1222 vaccination. This sequence was found in an adult in good health.

Here the CDR3 DNA reads TGCGCCAGCAGCCGGACTAGCGGGAATGAGCAGTTCTTC. As protein: CASSRTSGNEQFF. The chain couples TRBV10-1 to TRBJ2-1, with 11 bases identical to TRBD2. CDR1 and CDR2 from the germline V gene are WNHNN and SYGVQD (reference sequence). The CDR3 contains 13 residues. The junction had 2 bases not matched to a gene; V was cut back by 6 bases and J by 7 bases.